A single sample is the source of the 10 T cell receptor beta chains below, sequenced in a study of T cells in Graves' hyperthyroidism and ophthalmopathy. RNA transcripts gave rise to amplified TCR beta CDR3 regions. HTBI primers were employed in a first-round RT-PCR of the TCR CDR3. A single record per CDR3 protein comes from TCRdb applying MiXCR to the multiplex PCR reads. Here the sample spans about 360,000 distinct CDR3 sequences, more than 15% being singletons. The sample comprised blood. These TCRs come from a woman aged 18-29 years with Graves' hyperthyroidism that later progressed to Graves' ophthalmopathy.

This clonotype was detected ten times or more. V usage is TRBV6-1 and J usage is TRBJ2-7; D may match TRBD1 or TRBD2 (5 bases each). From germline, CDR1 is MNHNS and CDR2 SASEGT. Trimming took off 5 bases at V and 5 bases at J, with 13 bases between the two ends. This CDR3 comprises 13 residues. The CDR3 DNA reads TGTGCCAGCAGTCCTAGCCGGGACCACGAGCAGTACTTC. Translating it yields CASSPSRDHEQYF.

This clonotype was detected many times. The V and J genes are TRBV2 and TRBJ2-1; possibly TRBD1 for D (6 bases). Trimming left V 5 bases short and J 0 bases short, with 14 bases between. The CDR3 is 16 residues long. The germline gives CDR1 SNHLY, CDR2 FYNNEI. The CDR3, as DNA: TGTGCCAGCAGTTTATGGGGGCAAAGCTCCTACAATGAGCAGTTCTTC. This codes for CASSLWGQSSYNEQFF.

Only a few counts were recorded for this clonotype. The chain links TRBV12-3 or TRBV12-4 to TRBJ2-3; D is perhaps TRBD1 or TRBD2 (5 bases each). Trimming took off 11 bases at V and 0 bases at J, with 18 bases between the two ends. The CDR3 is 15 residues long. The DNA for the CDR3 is TGTGCCGCCCGGGGCAGATCAACTAGCACAGATACGCAGTATTTT. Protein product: CAARGRSTSTDTQYF.

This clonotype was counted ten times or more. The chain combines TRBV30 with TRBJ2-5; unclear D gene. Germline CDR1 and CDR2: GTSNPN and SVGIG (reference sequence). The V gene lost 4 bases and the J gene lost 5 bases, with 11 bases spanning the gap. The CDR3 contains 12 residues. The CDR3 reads CAWTRFGETQYF. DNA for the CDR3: TGTGCCTGGACCCGCTTCGGGGAGACCCAGTACTTC.

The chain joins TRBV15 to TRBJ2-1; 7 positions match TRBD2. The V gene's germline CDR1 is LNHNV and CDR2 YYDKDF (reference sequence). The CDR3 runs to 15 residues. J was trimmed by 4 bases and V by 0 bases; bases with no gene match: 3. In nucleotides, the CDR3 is TGTGCCACCAGCAGAGATGGGGGGGGATACAATGAGCAGTTCTTC. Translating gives CATSRDGGGYNEQFF.

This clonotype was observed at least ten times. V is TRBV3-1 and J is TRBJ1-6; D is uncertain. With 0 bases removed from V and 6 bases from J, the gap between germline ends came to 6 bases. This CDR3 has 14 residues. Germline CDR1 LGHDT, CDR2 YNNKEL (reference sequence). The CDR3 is CASSQDGTNSPLHF. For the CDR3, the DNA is TGTGCCAGCAGCCAAGATGGAACTAATTCACCCCTCCACTTT.

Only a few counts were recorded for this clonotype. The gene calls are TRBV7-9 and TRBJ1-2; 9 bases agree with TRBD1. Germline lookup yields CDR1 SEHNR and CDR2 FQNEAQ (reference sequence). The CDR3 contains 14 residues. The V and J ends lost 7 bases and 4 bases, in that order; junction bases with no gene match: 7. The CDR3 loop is CASTPDRGGYGYTF. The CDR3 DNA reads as TGTGCCAGCACCCCGGACAGGGGAGGCTATGGCTACACCTTC.

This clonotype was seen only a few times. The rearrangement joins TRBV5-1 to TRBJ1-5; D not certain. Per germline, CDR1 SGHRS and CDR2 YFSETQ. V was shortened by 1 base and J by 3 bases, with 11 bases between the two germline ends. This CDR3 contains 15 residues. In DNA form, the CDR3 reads TGCGCCAGCAGCTTGACGGGATATGCCAATCAGCCCCAGCATTTT. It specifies CASSLTGYANQPQHF.

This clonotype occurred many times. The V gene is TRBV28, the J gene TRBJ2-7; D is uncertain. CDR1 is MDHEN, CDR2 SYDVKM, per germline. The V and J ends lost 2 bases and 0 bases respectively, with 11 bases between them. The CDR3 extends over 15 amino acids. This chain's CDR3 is CASSLGDELSYEQYF. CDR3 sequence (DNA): TGTGCCAGCAGTTTAGGAGACGAGCTCTCCTACGAGCAGTACTTC.

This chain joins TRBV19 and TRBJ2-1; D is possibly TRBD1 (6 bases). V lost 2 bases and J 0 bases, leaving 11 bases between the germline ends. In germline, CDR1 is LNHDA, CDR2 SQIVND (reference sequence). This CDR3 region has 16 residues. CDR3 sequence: CASSIWTVSSYNEQFF. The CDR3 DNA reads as TGTGCCAGTAGTATATGGACAGTTAGCTCCTACAATGAGCAGTTCTTC.